Presented here are 8 T cell receptor beta chains from one specimen sequenced in a study of tumor and adjacent non-tumor tissue in lung cancer. The template was RNA from unsorted bulk tissue. TCRbeta libraries were built with three rounds of nested PCR, modified from ARM-PCR. TCRdb re-called the multiplex PCR reads through MiXCR, storing one row per CDR3 protein. The table lists 65,000 to 75,000 distinct CDR3 sequences, more than 70% of them singletons. Sequencing was performed on lung tumor tissue. The receptor source for this set is a man in his fifties or sixties with non-small cell lung cancer.

Regarding this clonotype: One end of the junction is discordant with germline, which a read error may explain. This sequence joins TRBV28 and TRBJ2-3; D is possibly TRBD2 (6 bases). Germline V CDR1 and CDR2: MDHEN, SYDVKM. The CDR3 is made up of 14 amino acids. CDR3 DNA sequence: TGTGCCAGCCGAACGGGAGTTTTCACAGATACGCAATATTTT. Encoded protein: CASRTGVFTDTQYF. The full variable domain, completed using reference TRBV28 and TRBJ2-3, is DVKVTQSSRYLVKRTGEKVFLECVQDMDHENMFWYRQDPGLGLRLIYFSYDVKMKEKGDIPEGYSVSREKKERFSLILESASTNQTSMYLCASRTGVFTDTQYFGPGTRLTVL.

This clonotype was seen ten or more times. The chain combines TRBV5-4 with TRBJ2-3; TRBD2 agrees at 8 bases. The germline V gene encodes CDR1 SGHNT and CDR2 YYREEE (reference sequence). The junction had 8 bases not matched to a gene; V was cut back by 4 bases and J by 4 bases. The CDR3 is 15 amino acids. The CDR3 here is CASSTAGDNADTQYF. The DNA of the CDR3 is TGTGCCAGCAGCACAGCGGGAGACAACGCAGATACGCAGTATTTT.

This clonotype was observed a single time. The genes are TRBV23-1 and TRBJ2-7; the D gene is possibly TRBD1 (5 bases). TRBV23-1 is placed among ORFs of uncertain function. The CDR3 has 12 amino acids. V gave up 11 bases and J gave up 1 base, with 12 bases separating them. CDR3 in DNA: TGCGCCGTGTACACAGGATCCTACGAGCAGTACTTC. Amino acids: CAVYTGSYEQYF.

Concerning this clonotype: This may come from a read error, since a much larger clone is one base off. The chain employs TRBV14 and TRBJ2-1; D is possibly TRBD2 (6 bases). V shed 3 bases and J shed 10 bases, with 13 bases lying between them. CDR1 and CDR2 (germline): SGHDN, FVKESK. The length of the CDR3 is 13 residues. CDR3 coding DNA: TGTGCCAGCAGCCATTATAGGCGGGGAGAGCAGTTCTTC. The encoded protein is CASSHYRRGEQFF. Filled out from reference TRBV14 and TRBJ2-1, the complete variable domain reads EAGVTQFPSHSVIEKGQTVTLRCDPISGHDNLYWYRRVMGKEIKFLLHFVKESKQDESGMPNNRFLAERTGGTYSTLKVQPAELEDSGVYFCASSHYRRGEQFFGPGTRLTVL.

Concerning this clonotype itself: Since the CDR3 does not end with the conserved phenylalanine or tryptophan, this likely comes from a read error. It is unclear where the CDR3 begins or ends on the DNA, so no DNA is shown, and the CDR3 is as TCRdb lists it. The chain uses TRBV10-3 and TRBJ2-7; no DNA check was done on the table's D call, TRBD2. From germline, CDR1 is ENHRY and CDR2 SYGVKD. The CDR3 length equals 16 residues, ends included. The CDR3 reads CASEGWVGRWVREKYS.

Details on this clonotype: In this CDR3 the conserved last residue, phenylalanine or tryptophan, is missing, so a read error is likely. V is TRBV20-1 and J is TRBJ2-7; tentative D call: TRBD1 (5 bases). The germline gives CDR1 DFQATT, CDR2 SNEGSKA (reference sequence). CDR3 size: 13 residues. The DNA of the CDR3 is TGCAGTGCCAGAGACGCACAGGCCTACGAGCAGTACTAC. This encodes CSARDAQAYEQYY.

The V gene is TRBV5-4, the J gene TRBJ2-3; D gene ambiguous. CDR1 is SGHNT and CDR2 is YYREEE in the germline V gene (reference sequence). V was cut by 4 bases and J by 5 bases, with 20 bases left in between. The CDR3 consists of 16 residues. CDR3 sequence reads: CASSAIEREPGDTQYF. CDR3 nucleotide sequence: TGTGCCAGCAGCGCTATCGAGCGTGAACCGGGAGATACGCAGTATTTT.

The table lists this clonotype with many counts. The chain recombines TRBV6-5 with TRBJ2-1; TRBD2 agrees at 8 bases. CDR1 is MNHEY and CDR2 is SVGAGI in the germline V gene. The length of the CDR3 is 15 residues. With 0 bases clipped from V and 7 bases from J, the junction kept 5 bases outside the gene matches. In nucleotides, the CDR3 is TGTGCCAGCAGTTACTCGAGACGGGAGGGGAATGAGCAGTTCTTC. It translates to CASSYSRREGNEQFF.